Each of the 28 T cell receptor beta chains below was sequenced from the same sample in a study of blood T cell repertoires in COVID-19. Libraries were prepared by immunoSEQ multiplex PCR; TCRdb keeps only in-frame clonotypes and omits some of them. The sample carries a few hundred thousand clones, 86% recorded once. The sequenced material came from peripheral blood. The receptor set was obtained from a man aged 60-69 years with acute or convalescent COVID-19.

In its sample, this clone was seen a few times. The genes are TRBV28 and TRBJ2-3; D unclear. Trimming removed 3 bases at V and 2 bases at J, with 12 bases between. Germline assignment: CDR1 MDHEN and CDR2 SYDVKM. The CDR3 covers 15 residues. This CDR3 reads CASSLVGQLTDTQYF. The CDR3 nucleotides are TGTGCCAGCAGTTTGGTTGGGCAGCTCACAGATACGCAGTATTTT.

V usage is TRBV12-3 or TRBV12-4 and J usage is TRBJ1-1; D unclear. V gave up 4 bases and J gave up 0 bases, with 6 bases separating them. The CDR3 runs to 13 residues. CDR3: CASSSRMNTEAFF. Here the CDR3 DNA reads TGTGCCAGCAGTTCGAGGATGAACACTGAAGCTTTCTTT.

This sequence joins TRBV10-1 and TRBJ1-1; possibly TRBD1 for D (5 bases). The CDR3 is 16 residues long. Trimming took off 0 bases at V and 9 bases at J, with 20 bases between the two ends. Germline V gene sequence: CDR1 WNHNN, CDR2 SYGVQD (reference sequence). The CDR3 region is CASSESTAGEGRKAFF. CDR3 bases: TGCGCCAGCAGTGAGTCGACCGCGGGAGAGGGGAGAAAAGCTTTCTTT.

This sequence joins TRBV6-5 and TRBJ2-7; a weak D match, TRBD2 (6 bases). V was trimmed by 6 bases and J by 0 bases, leaving 15 bases between them. The CDR3 runs to 15 residues. Germline V lookup: CDR1 MNHEY, CDR2 SVGAGI. The CDR3 DNA follows: TGTGCCAGCAGGCCCCTGGGAGGATCCTCCTACGAGCAGTACTTC. Translating it yields CASRPLGGSSYEQYF.

The chain uses TRBV7-9 and TRBJ2-4; 7 positions agree with TRBD2. The junction had 3 bases not matched to a gene; V was cut back by 3 bases and J by 1 base. Per germline, CDR1 SEHNR and CDR2 FQNEAQ (reference sequence). The CDR3 covers 15 residues. CDR3 nucleotides: TGTGCCAGCAGCTTGACTAGCTCGGCCAAAAACATTCAGTACTTC. It specifies CASSLTSSAKNIQYF.

The chain combines TRBV5-1 with TRBJ2-5; D is perhaps TRBD2 (6 bases). CDR3 length: 13 residues. Germline assignment: CDR1 SGHRS and CDR2 YFSETQ. The V gene lost 5 bases and the J gene lost 5 bases, with 13 bases spanning the gap. The CDR3 loop is CASRAGHGETQYF. CDR3 DNA: TGCGCCAGCAGGGCGGGGCATGGGGAGACCCAGTACTTC.

The chain is built from TRBV27 and TRBJ1-6; D unclear. Germline V gives CDR1 MNHEY, CDR2 SMNVEV (reference sequence). CDR3 size: 17 residues. The ends were cut back, 1 base at V and 7 bases at J, with 17 bases in the middle. CDR3 region: CASSLYPGGRMNSPLHF. DNA for the CDR3: TGTGCCAGCAGTTTATACCCCGGAGGGCGGATGAATTCACCCCTCCACTTT.

The rearrangement uses TRBV5-4 and TRBJ2-7; 9 bases line up with TRBD2. The V segment lost 3 bases and the J segment 3 bases; nucleotides outside the gene matches: 1. The germline V gene has CDR1 SGHNT and CDR2 YYREEE (reference sequence). The CDR3 totals 13 residues. This chain's CDR3 is CASSSSGDYEQYF. The DNA for the CDR3 is TGTGCCAGCAGCTCTAGCGGGGACTACGAGCAGTACTTC. The full variable domain, its missing parts supplied by reference TRBV5-4 and TRBJ2-7, is ETGVTQSPTHLIKTRGQQVTLRCSSQSGHNTVSWYQQALGQGPQFIFQYYREEENGRGNFPPRFSGLQFPNYSSELNVNALELDDSALYLCASSSSGDYEQYFGPGTRLTVT.

This chain joins TRBV20-1 and TRBJ1-2, with D unresolved. The CDR3 is 10 amino acids. Germline CDR1 DFQATT, CDR2 SNEGSKA (reference sequence). V was shortened by 6 bases and J by 1 base, with 3 bases between the two germline ends. CDR3 amino acids: CSAYNYGYTF. In DNA form, the CDR3 reads TGCAGTGCATATAACTATGGCTACACCTTC.

V gene TRBV12-3 or TRBV12-4 combines with J gene TRBJ1-2, with D unresolved. The ends were cut back, 3 bases at V and 2 bases at J, with 7 bases in the middle. The CDR3 length is 13 residues. The CDR3 DNA is TGTGCCAGCAGTTTGGTTCAGAACTATGGCTACACCTTC. It is translated as CASSLVQNYGYTF.

The V gene is TRBV6-5, the J gene TRBJ1-2; no definite D call. Trimming took off 6 bases at V and 10 bases at J, with 9 bases between the two ends. The germline gives CDR1 MNHEY, CDR2 SVGAGI. CDR3 size: 10 residues. In DNA form, the CDR3 reads TGTGCCAGCAGAGCCGGTCCCTACACCTTC. Its protein product is CASRAGPYTF.

The genes are TRBV9 and TRBJ1-2, with D uncertain. Trimming stripped 0 bases from V and 2 bases from J, with 8 bases between. Germline loops: CDR1 SGDLS, CDR2 YYNGEE. CDR3 length equals 14 residues. The CDR3 protein is CASSVGQENYGYTF. Written as DNA, the CDR3 is TGTGCCAGCAGCGTAGGGCAGGAAAACTATGGCTACACCTTC.

The chain joins TRBV27 to TRBJ2-3, with TRBD2 matching over 14 bases. Germline assignment: CDR1 MNHEY and CDR2 SMNVEV (reference sequence). V lost 5 bases to trimming and J lost 5 bases; unmatched junction nucleotides: 3. CDR3 length equals 15 residues. CDR3 protein: CASSPGLAGVDTQYF. CDR3 nucleotide sequence: TGTGCCAGCAGTCCGGGACTAGCGGGAGTAGATACGCAGTATTTT.

This clone has a single count. V gene TRBV5-1 combines with J gene TRBJ1-2, with 7 bases aligning to TRBD1. The CDR3 sequence is 14 residues long. The ends lost 4 bases at V and 3 bases at J; junction bases unmatched: 6. Germline V gene lookup returns CDR1 SGHRS and CDR2 YFSETQ. The CDR3 loop is CASSPGGTDYGYTF. CDR3 nucleotides: TGCGCCAGCAGCCCGGGCGGGACAGACTATGGCTACACCTTC.

The chain couples TRBV11-2 to TRBJ1-2; 7 bases match TRBD1. CDR1 is SGHAT and CDR2 is FQNNGV in the germline V gene. The CDR3 spans 13 residues. V trimming: 4 bases; J trimming: 3 bases; junction bases outside the gene matches: 2. The CDR3 nucleotides are TGTGCCAGCAGCTCCACAGGGGACTATGGCTACACCTTC. Translating it yields CASSSTGDYGYTF.

The genes are TRBV3-1 (or the pseudogene TRBV3-2) and TRBJ2-1; D remains unclear. V gave up 4 bases and J gave up 8 bases, with 21 bases separating them. Germline CDR1 LGHDT, CDR2 YNNKEL (reference sequence). The CDR3 sequence is 16 residues long. CDR3 protein: CASSLKASWASDEQFF. DNA of the CDR3: TGTGCCAGCAGCCTCAAGGCAAGTTGGGCTTCAGATGAGCAGTTCTTC.

J is TRBJ1-4 and V is TRBV3-1 (or the pseudogene TRBV3-2), with 8 bases identical to TRBD1. Trimming removed 4 bases from V and 8 bases from J; junction bases left unmatched: 3. The length of the CDR3 is 13 residues. Germline V gene lookup returns CDR1 LGHDT and CDR2 YNNKEL (reference sequence). CDR3 nucleotides: TGTGCCAGCAGCCCCAGGGGGCAGGAAAAACTGTTTTTT. As protein: CASSPRGQEKLFF.

This chain links TRBV28 with TRBJ1-1; D is uncertain. CDR1 is MDHEN, CDR2 SYDVKM, per germline. CDR3 length: 16 residues. Trimming took 5 bases from V and 1 from J, leaving 17 bases between them. The CDR3 nucleotides are TGTGCCAGCAGTCCCCACACGTCTAGAGCGAACACTGAAGCTTTCTTT. Amino acid sequence: CASSPHTSRANTEAFF.

The V call is TRBV6-2 or TRBV6-3, the J call TRBJ1-2, with a tentative D call TRBD1 (6 bases). The germline CDR1 and CDR2 sequences are MNHEY and SVGEGT. V lost 5 bases and J lost 5, with 21 bases in between. The CDR3 is made up of 16 amino acids. CDR3 amino acids: CASSDPLGTSRYGYTF. The CDR3 bases are TGTGCCAGCAGTGACCCTCTTGGGACATCGAGGTATGGCTACACCTTC.

The rearrangement links TRBV9 to TRBJ2-6; D remains unclear. The CDR3 extends over 15 amino acids. Trimming cost V 4 bases and J 1 base, with 9 bases left between them. From germline, CDR1 is SGDLS and CDR2 YYNGEE. The chain's CDR3 is CASSPRGSGANVLTF. The CDR3 coding sequence is TGTGCCAGCAGCCCACGAGGATCTGGGGCCAACGTCCTGACTTTC.

V usage is TRBV3-1 (or the pseudogene TRBV3-2) and J usage is TRBJ1-3, with D maybe TRBD1 (6 bases). Between the trimmed V and J ends, which lost 0 bases and 1 base, there was a span of 25 bases. Germline loops: CDR1 LGHDT, CDR2 YNNKEL (reference sequence). This CDR3 region has 21 residues. DNA for the CDR3: TGTGCCAGCAGCCAAGACTCCAGACAGGACAACCATTACCCGTCTGGAAACACCATATATTTT. Amino acids: CASSQDSRQDNHYPSGNTIYF.

The V call is TRBV28, the J call TRBJ1-1, with TRBD1 as a possible D gene (5 bases). Germline V gene sequence: CDR1 MDHEN, CDR2 SYDVKM. This CDR3 region has 12 residues. V was clipped by 5 bases and J by 11 bases, with 15 bases between them. This CDR3 is CASSPGVRAAFF. The CDR3 DNA reads as TGTGCCAGCAGTCCGGGCGTCAGGGCCGCTTTCTTT. The full variable domain, with the rest looked up from reference TRBV28 and TRBJ1-1, is DVKVTQSSRYLVKRTGEKVFLECVQDMDHENMFWYRQDPGLGLRLIYFSYDVKMKEKGDIPEGYSVSREKKERFSLILESASTNQTSMYLCASSPGVRAAFFGQGTRLTVV.

This clone showed up just once. This chain uses TRBV7-9 with TRBJ1-1, with a tentative D call TRBD1 (5 bases). Germline V lookup: CDR1 SEHNR, CDR2 FQNEAQ (reference sequence). The germline V and J ends were trimmed by 0 bases and 0 bases, with 11 bases remaining between them. The CDR3 totals 16 residues. CDR3 sequence reads: CASSLAVGAMNTEAFF. As DNA, the CDR3 is TGTGCCAGCAGCTTAGCAGTAGGGGCCATGAACACTGAAGCTTTCTTT.

The rearrangement links TRBV28 to TRBJ1-4; 7 nucleotides align to TRBD1. This CDR3 comprises 13 residues. Germline V gives CDR1 MDHEN, CDR2 SYDVKM. V trimming: 8 bases; J trimming: 7 bases; junction bases outside the gene matches: 7. The DNA for the CDR3 is TGTGCCAGCCTCGCGACAGGGCGTGAAAAACTGTTTTTT. Amino acids: CASLATGREKLFF.

For this clone: This same CDR3 is encoded by further DNA sequences in the sample. The genes are TRBV30 and TRBJ1-1; D is uncertain. The germline CDR1 and CDR2 sequences are GTSNPN and SVGIG (reference sequence). V dropped 0 bases and J dropped 1 base, with 6 bases sitting between them. The CDR3 loop spans 13 amino acids. The CDR3, as DNA: TGTGCCTGGAGTGTAAGTAGGAACACTGAAGCTTTCTTT. Translating gives CAWSVSRNTEAFF.

The chain links TRBV7-2 to TRBJ2-7, with TRBD2 matching over 11 bases. The V and J ends lost 4 bases and 2 bases, in that order; junction bases with no gene match: 7. In germline, CDR1 is SGHTA, CDR2 FQGNSA. CDR3 size: 16 residues. CDR3 sequence reads: CASSSRLAGNAYEQYF. For the CDR3, the DNA is TGTGCCAGCAGCTCCAGACTAGCGGGGAATGCCTACGAGCAGTACTTC.

The V gene is TRBV6-5, the J gene TRBJ2-7; 7 bases line up with TRBD1. The CDR3 is made up of 12 amino acids. The trim removed 6 bases at V and 3 bases at J, leaving 2 bases unmatched. Germline CDR1 is MNHEY and CDR2 is SVGAGI. CDR3 DNA sequence: TGTGCCAGCAGCGACAGGGTCTACGAGCAGTACTTC. Translation: CASSDRVYEQYF.

On this clone: Other DNA variants within this sample encode the same CDR3. The chain couples TRBV18 to TRBJ2-5, with D maybe TRBD1 (5 bases). The CDR3 is 12 amino acids. CDR1 and CDR2 (germline): KGHSH, LQKENI. The V end was cut by 3 bases, the J end by 4 bases, with 6 bases between. The chain's CDR3 is CASSPQGETQYF. In DNA, the CDR3 is TGTGCCAGCTCACCGCAGGGAGAGACCCAGTACTTC.